The 3 T cell receptor beta chains presented below share a single source sample, sequenced in a study of T cell changes during pregnancy in multiple sclerosis. The protocol was immunoSEQ multiplex PCR, while the TCRdb copy is restricted to in-frame clones and leaves out a portion. The data show approximately 48,000 clones, about nine tenths seen once. The sample was CD8+ T cells from peripheral blood mononuclear cells, taken after pregnancy. Receptors were obtained from a female donor with multiple sclerosis, enrolled in a pregnancy study.

V and J are TRBV10-3 and TRBJ2-2; 10 nucleotides line up with TRBD2. Germline lookup yields CDR1 ENHRY and CDR2 SYGVKD. Losses at the gene ends were 6 bases for V and 0 bases for J; bases not matched to a gene: 7. This CDR3 spans 17 amino acids. CDR3 loop: CAISLLSGRSNTGELFF. The CDR3, as DNA: TGTGCCATCAGCCTTCTTAGCGGGAGGTCGAACACCGGGGAGCTGTTTTTT.

In DNA, the CDR3 is TGTGCCAGCAGTGGGACTAGCGGGAGCCCCACCGGGGAGCTGTTTTTT. Translated, it gives CASSGTSGSPTGELFF. The chain links TRBV6-4 to TRBJ2-2, with 13 bases matching TRBD2. Losses at the gene ends were 4 bases for V and 4 bases for J; bases not matched to a gene: 3. The germline V gene encodes CDR1 MRHNA and CDR2 SNTAGT. The CDR3 consists of 16 residues.

The rearrangement uses TRBV9 and TRBJ2-7, with D uncertain. The CDR3 runs to 14 residues. Germline V gene lookup returns CDR1 SGDLS and CDR2 YYNGEE. Trimming pared 0 bases from V and 5 bases from J, leaving 12 bases between. For the CDR3, the DNA is TGTGCCAGCAGCGTAGAGGCAGGTAGAAACGAGCAGTACTTC. The encoded protein is CASSVEAGRNEQYF.